This T cell receptor beta chain came from a study of cytomegalovirus exposure and HLA in healthy donors. In regard to this clone: Its specificity is unknown.

General study results and limits: High specificity and sensitivity for cytomegalovirus status were reported for the classifier.

The PCR ran on 60 Vbeta and 13 Jbeta primers. Sequencing was performed with immunoSEQ multiplex PCR; in TCRdb, only in-frame clones are kept and a portion is missing. The sample totals approximately 110,000 clones; its top ten clones hold approximately 6.2%. The CDR3 totals 10 residues. Germline V CDR1 and CDR2: SGHDT, YYEEEE. V usage is TRBV5-6 and J usage is TRBJ2-7, with D perhaps TRBD1 (5 bases). Specimen: PBMCs. The TCR originated in a man aged 35 to 55 in good health and CMV-seropositive. The CDR3 sequence: CVTGIDEQYF. CDR3 sequence (DNA): TGTGTCACAGGTATAGACGAGCAGTACTTC. Looking up the rest from reference TRBV5-6 and TRBJ2-7 gives the full variable domain: DAGVTQSPTHLIKTRGQQVTLRCSPKSGHDTVSWYQQALGQGPQFIFQYYEEEERQRGNFPDRFSGHQFPNYSSELNVNALLLGDSALYLCVTGIDEQYFGPGTRLTVT.